This T cell receptor (beta chain) was profiled in a study of T cell responses to AZD1222 COVID-19 vaccine. Overall study: Second-dose intervals near 4 or 12 weeks were combined.

Study findings and constraints: Clonal diversity was possibly underestimated, and white British individuals and females predominated among donors. Just a handful of AZD1222 recipients tested seropositive at baseline. Regions 160-218 and 743-854 dominated among vaccine-associated CD4 TCRs spanning spike.

This clone was seen a handful of times. Its target is unknown. The length of the CDR3 is 15 residues. J gave up 7 bases and V 4 bases, and 7 bases lay outside the gene matches. Germline V gene lookup returns CDR1 SEHNR and CDR2 FQNEAQ (reference sequence). Clones were read by immunoSEQ multiplex PCR, and TCRdb kept only the in-frame ones, dropping some. The sample contains about 100,000 clones, 70% to 90% of which appear only once. The sample was peripheral blood, taken on day 0 of AZD1222 vaccination. This TCR derives from an adult in good health. This chain connects TRBV7-9 to TRBJ2-1; 10 nucleotides line up with TRBD2. In nucleotides, the CDR3 is TGTGCCAGCAGCTCAAGCGGGAGGGCCGGGAATGAGCAGTTCTTC. This encodes CASSSSGRAGNEQFF.